This T cell receptor (beta chain) was observed in a study of PD-L1 blockade in urothelial cancer. Whole-study context: Atezolizumab, begun by patients around 2014, was given at 1,200 mg intravenously every 3 weeks. Blood samples had a median of approximately 150,000 T cells.

To note about this clone: The antigen is undetermined.

Whole-study findings and limits: Pretreatment peripheral blood TCR clonality that fell below the median predicted better survival among the patients studied.

The CDR3 sequence is 12 residues long. V was trimmed by 5 bases and J by 7 bases, leaving 11 bases between them. The germline CDR1 and CDR2 sequences are SEHNR and FQNEAQ (reference sequence). TCRdb's copy holds only in-frame clones and misses some; the assay was immunoSEQ multiplex PCR. The data hold about 55,000 clones, with approximately 72% observed a single time. As to time point: pretreatment peripheral blood. Specimen: PBMCs, collected around atezolizumab (anti-PD-L1) treatment. This sequence was found in a man in his 70s with urothelial cancer. The chain uses TRBV7-9 and TRBJ1-2; D is unclear. The CDR3 is CASSAQSGGYTF. In nucleotides, the CDR3 is TGTGCCAGCAGCGCACAGAGCGGTGGCTACACCTTC.